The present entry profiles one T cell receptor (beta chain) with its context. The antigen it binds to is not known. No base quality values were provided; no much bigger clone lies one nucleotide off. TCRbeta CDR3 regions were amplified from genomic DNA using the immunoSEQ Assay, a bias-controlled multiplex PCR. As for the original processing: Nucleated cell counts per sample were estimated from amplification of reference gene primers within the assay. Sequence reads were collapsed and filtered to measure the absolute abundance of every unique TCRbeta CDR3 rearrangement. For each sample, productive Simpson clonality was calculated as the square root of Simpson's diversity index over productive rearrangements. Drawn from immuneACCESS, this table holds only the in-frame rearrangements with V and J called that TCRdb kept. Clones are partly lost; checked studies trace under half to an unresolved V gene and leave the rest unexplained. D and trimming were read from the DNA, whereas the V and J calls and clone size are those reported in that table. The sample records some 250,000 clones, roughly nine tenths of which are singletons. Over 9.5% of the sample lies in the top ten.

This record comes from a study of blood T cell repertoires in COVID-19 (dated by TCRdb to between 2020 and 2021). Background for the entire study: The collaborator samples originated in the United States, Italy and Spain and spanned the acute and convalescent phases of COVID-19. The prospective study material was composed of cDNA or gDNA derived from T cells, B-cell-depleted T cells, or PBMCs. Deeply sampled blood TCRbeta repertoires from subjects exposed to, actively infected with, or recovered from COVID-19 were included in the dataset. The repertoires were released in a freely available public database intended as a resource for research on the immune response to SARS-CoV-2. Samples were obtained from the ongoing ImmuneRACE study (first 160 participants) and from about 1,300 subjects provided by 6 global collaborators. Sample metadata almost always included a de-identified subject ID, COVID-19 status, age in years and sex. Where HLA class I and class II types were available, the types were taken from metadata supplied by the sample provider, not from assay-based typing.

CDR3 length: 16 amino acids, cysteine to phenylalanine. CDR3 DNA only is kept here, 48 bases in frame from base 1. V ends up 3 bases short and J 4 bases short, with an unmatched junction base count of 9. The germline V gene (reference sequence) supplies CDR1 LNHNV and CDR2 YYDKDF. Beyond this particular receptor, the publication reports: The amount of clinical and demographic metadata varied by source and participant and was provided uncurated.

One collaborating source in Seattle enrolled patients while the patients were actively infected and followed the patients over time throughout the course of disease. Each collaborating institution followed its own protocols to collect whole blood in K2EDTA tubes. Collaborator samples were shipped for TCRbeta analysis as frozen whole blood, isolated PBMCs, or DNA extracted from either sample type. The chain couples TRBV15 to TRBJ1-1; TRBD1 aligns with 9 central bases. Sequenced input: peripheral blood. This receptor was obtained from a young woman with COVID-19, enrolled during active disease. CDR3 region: CATSRGGTGIGTEAFF. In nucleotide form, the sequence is TGTGCCACCAGCAGGGGGGGGACAGGGATAGGCACTGAAGCTTTCTTT.